Listed below are T cell receptor beta chains from one sample, sequenced in a study of cytomegalovirus exposure and HLA in healthy donors. Sequencing used immunoSEQ multiplex PCR; TCRdb keeps in-frame clones, though not all of them. The sample includes approximately 140,000 clones, 80% of them seen just once. Sequenced sample: PBMCs. The receptors were gathered from a male donor in good health and CMV-seronegative. The CDR3 runs from the conserved cysteine through the conserved F or W. The D gene is left open where the match is weak.

>TRBV7-6|TRBJ2-1|NA|14
CASSQGTGTREQFF
>TRBV5-1|TRBJ2-1|NA|15
CASSAVGGFSNEQFF
>TRBV28|TRBJ2-7|TRBD1|15
CASSSPGQGLFEQYF
>TRBV11-2|NA|NA|14
CASSFRPSSYEQYF
>TRBV5-1|TRBJ2-3|TRBD2|15
CASSLGLAGADTQYF
>TRBV9|TRBJ1-1|NA|13
CASSVGGQGKTFF
>TRBV5-1|TRBJ2-2|TRBD2|16
CATFTGGGPNTGELFF
>TRBV7-2|TRBJ2-2|NA|12
CASSSYTGELFF
>TRBV7-8|TRBJ1-3|TRBD1|14
CASSSGTAGNTIYF
>TRBV6-1|TRBJ2-2|TRBD2|13
CASSGGYTGELFF
>TRBV19|TRBJ2-1|NA|15
CASSIRIGGYNEQLF
>TRBV19|TRBJ2-7|TRBD2|14
CASTSGTRGDEQYF
>TRBV7-2|TRBJ1-1|NA|13
CASSSSVNTEAFF
>TRBV10-3|TRBJ1-1|NA|18
CAISSPVAQFSRNTEAFF
>TRBV6-5|TRBJ1-6|NA|13
CASRVSGSSPLHF
>TRBV28|TRBJ1-4|TRBD1|15
CASSEMTGGNEKLFF
>TRBV27|TRBJ1-2|TRBD1|14
CASSSIGQDYGYTF
>TRBV7-9|TRBJ2-7|NA|13
CASSPRTSYEQYF
>TRBV6-1|TRBJ2-2|NA|14
CASRQTANTGELFF
>TRBV6-1|TRBJ2-6|NA|15
CASSEIASGANVLTF
>TRBV29-1|TRBJ1-2|NA|12
CTIKEVNYGYTF
>TRBV28|TRBJ1-1|NA|17
CASSLIEQGFRDTEAFF
>TRBV28|TRBJ1-1|NA|12
CASKEGNTEAFF
>TRBV6-5|TRBJ1-1|NA|15
CASSYTPSTVTEAFF
>TRBV7-7|TRBJ2-5|TRBD1|15
CASSSSGTGVETQYF
>TRBV7-2|TRBJ1-2|NA|13
CASSLGRAYGYTF
>TRBV30|TRBJ1-2|NA|15
CAWSNGVSADYGYTF